Following are 21 T cell receptor beta chains from one sample sequenced in a study of blood T cell repertoires in COVID-19. Clones were sequenced by immunoSEQ multiplex PCR, and TCRdb holds only the in-frame ones, with some missing. This table has 200,000 or so clones, 80% to 90% appearing once. The specimen was PBMCs or T cells enriched from blood (not recorded which). These receptors were taken from a woman aged 30 to 39 who had been exposed to COVID-19.

V gene TRBV15 combines with J gene TRBJ1-1; no clear D gene. This CDR3 is built from 15 residues. Germline CDR1 LNHNV, CDR2 YYDKDF (reference sequence). V lost 0 bases and J 1 base, leaving 9 bases between the germline ends. CDR3 residues: CATSRDRLGNTEAFF. The CDR3 DNA is TGTGCCACCAGCAGAGATAGACTTGGGAACACTGAAGCTTTCTTT. Filled out from reference TRBV15 and TRBJ1-1, the complete variable domain reads DAMVIQNPRYQVTQFGKPVTLSCSQTLNHNVMYWYQQKSSQAPKLLFHYYDKDFNNEADTPDNFQSRRPNTSFCFLDIRSPGLGDTAMYLCATSRDRLGNTEAFFGQGTRLTVV.

This rearrangement joins TRBV7-9 to TRBJ2-1; 7 bases align to TRBD2. Germline-derived CDR1 and CDR2 are SEHNR and FQNEAQ (reference sequence). Losses at the gene ends were 5 bases for V and 4 bases for J; bases not matched to a gene: 2. CDR3 length: 13 residues. The CDR3 loop reads CASSPGGYNEQFF. Here the CDR3 DNA reads TGTGCCAGCAGCCCGGGGGGTTACAATGAGCAGTTCTTC. Filled out from reference TRBV7-9 and TRBJ2-1, the complete variable domain reads DTGVSQNPRHKITKRGQNVTFRCDPISEHNRLYWYRQTLGQGPEFLTYFQNEAQLEKSRLLSDRFSAERPKGSFSTLEIQRTEQGDSAMYLCASSPGGYNEQFFGPGTRLTVL.

The chain links TRBV16 to TRBJ1-6; weak D call: TRBD1 (5 bases). Germline CDR1 and CDR2: KGHSY and FQNENV. The CDR3 length is 15 residues. The V end lost 0 bases, the J end lost 5 bases, and 8 bases lay between the germline ends. The CDR3 DNA sequence: TGTGCCAGCAGCCAATCGGGGCAGCATAATTCACCCCTCCACTTT. This translates into CASSQSGQHNSPLHF.

The V call is TRBV7-9, the J call TRBJ1-4, with D possibly being TRBD1 (6 bases). CDR1 SEHNR and CDR2 FQNEAQ come from the germline V gene (reference sequence). The V end lost 5 bases, the J end lost 11 bases, and 27 bases lay between the germline ends. CDR3 length: 17 residues. CDR3 protein: CASSAKLGTPGLVKLFF. CDR3 sequence (DNA): TGTGCCAGCAGCGCAAAGCTCGGGACACCCGGTCTCGTGAAACTGTTTTTT.

The chain employs TRBV9 and TRBJ1-1; D possibly corresponds to TRBD1 (5 bases). V was cut by 2 bases and J by 1 base, with 6 bases left in between. Germline V gene lookup returns CDR1 SGDLS and CDR2 YYNGEE. The CDR3 runs 13 residues. The CDR3 sequence: CASSVDTNTEAFF. For the CDR3, the DNA is TGTGCCAGCAGCGTGGACACGAACACTGAAGCTTTCTTT.

This clone was observed many times. The chain has TRBV12-5 and TRBJ2-2, with 10 bases lining up with TRBD2. Germline CDR1 LGHNT, CDR2 FRNRAP. With 2 bases clipped from V and 2 bases from J, the junction kept 8 bases outside the gene matches. The CDR3 loop spans 18 amino acids. CDR3 protein: CASGLNSGLAVNTGELFF. CDR3 in DNA: TGTGCTAGTGGTTTGAACAGTGGACTAGCGGTAAACACCGGGGAGCTGTTTTTT.

This chain uses TRBV7-2 with TRBJ1-2; TRBD1 agrees at 7 bases. The CDR3 sequence is 13 residues long. Trimming cost V 6 bases and J 4 bases; bases outside gene matches: 5. CDR1 SGHTA and CDR2 FQGNSA come from the germline V gene. CDR3 residues: CASRGGGTYGYTF. In DNA, the CDR3 is TGTGCCAGCAGAGGGGGCGGGACCTATGGCTACACCTTC.

This sequence joins TRBV5-1 and TRBJ1-4, with 7 bases identical to TRBD1. With 2 bases clipped from V and 6 bases from J, the junction kept 1 base outside the gene matches. This CDR3 comprises 13 residues. The germline V gene encodes CDR1 SGHRS and CDR2 YFSETQ. The CDR3: CASSFGTDEKLFF. The DNA of the CDR3 is TGCGCCAGCAGCTTCGGGACAGATGAAAAACTGTTTTTT.

The rearrangement links TRBV5-6 to TRBJ2-7; D remains ambiguous. This CDR3 is built from 12 residues. CDR1 and CDR2 from the germline V gene are SGHDT and YYEEEE. V was pared by 3 bases and J by 3 bases, with 7 bases between. The CDR3 is CASSSDNYEQYF. DNA of the CDR3: TGTGCCAGCAGCTCTGACAACTACGAGCAGTACTTC.

CDR3 nucleotide sequence: TGCGCCAGCAGCACCGGGACAGGGGACGAGCAGTACTTC. Translating it yields CASSTGTGDEQYF. The V and J genes are TRBV5-1 and TRBJ2-7; 10 bases are shared with TRBD1. This CDR3 is built from 13 residues. V lost 4 bases to trimming and J lost 5 bases; unmatched junction nucleotides: 3. Germline V CDR1 and CDR2: SGHRS, YFSETQ.

This chain joins TRBV2 and TRBJ1-5; D gene ambiguous. The germline V gene has CDR1 SNHLY and CDR2 FYNNEI. V lost 2 bases and J lost 4, with 12 bases in between. The CDR3 covers 15 residues. As DNA, the CDR3 is TGTGCCAGCAGTGAACAGACTCTCTGGAATCAGCCCCAGCATTTT. The encoded protein is CASSEQTLWNQPQHF.

This CDR3 reads CASSQPGTAFYEQYF. CDR3 DNA sequence: TGCGCCAGCAGCCAACCCGGGACAGCCTTCTACGAGCAGTACTTC. V usage is TRBV4-1 and J usage is TRBJ2-7; 7 positions match TRBD1. V was pared by 2 bases and J by 3 bases, with 7 bases of the junction left unmatched. The CDR3 totals 15 residues. Germline values: CDR1 MGHRA, CDR2 YSYEKL.

The rearrangement links TRBV28 to TRBJ1-1; D perhaps matches TRBD1 (5 bases). Between the trimmed V and J ends, which lost 6 bases and 1 base, there was a span of 15 bases. The length of the CDR3 is 15 residues. CDR1 and CDR2 from the germline V gene are MDHEN and SYDVKM. CDR3 region: CASRPGELSNTEAFF. CDR3 in DNA: TGTGCCAGCAGACCGGGGGAACTCTCGAACACTGAAGCTTTCTTT.

This rearrangement joins TRBV6-6 to TRBJ2-4; perhaps TRBD2 as D (5 bases). In germline, CDR1 is MNHNY, CDR2 SVGAGI (reference sequence). The CDR3 covers 15 residues. V was shortened by 2 bases and J by 5 bases, with 13 bases between the two germline ends. The CDR3 nucleotides read TGTGCCAGCAGTTACGAGGGTAACACCCAAAACATTCAGTACTTC. Protein: CASSYEGNTQNIQYF.

The J gene is TRBJ1-3, the V gene TRBV7-8; the match to TRBD1 covers 8 bases. The CDR3 runs to 17 residues. Germline trimming cut 4 bases from V and 0 bases from J; bases unmatched to any gene: 8. CDR1 and CDR2 from the germline V gene are SGHVS and FQNEAQ. CDR3 protein: CASSSPTGVFSGNTIYF. Here the CDR3 DNA reads TGTGCCAGCAGCTCGCCGACAGGGGTGTTCTCTGGAAACACCATATATTTT.

This chain connects TRBV7-6 to TRBJ2-5; D possibly corresponds to TRBD1 (8 bases). V dropped 5 bases and J dropped 5 bases, with 21 bases sitting between them. This CDR3 spans 16 amino acids. Germline V gene data show CDR1 as SGHVS and CDR2 as FNYEAQ. CDR3 DNA: TGTGCCAGCAGCCGTGGACAGGGCGCCGGGGGGGAGACCCAGTACTTC. Residues: CASSRGQGAGGETQYF.

The chain has TRBV19 and TRBJ1-5; D is undetermined. CDR3 length: 12 residues. From germline, CDR1 is LNHDA and CDR2 SQIVND (reference sequence). Trimming stripped 10 bases from V and 0 bases from J, with 7 bases between. In DNA, the CDR3 is TGTGCCACCCGGTATAGCAATCAGCCCCAGCATTTT. Translating gives CATRYSNQPQHF.

The genes are TRBV12-5 and TRBJ2-7; D is perhaps TRBD2 (6 bases). CDR1 is LGHNT, CDR2 FRNRAP, per germline. V shed 7 bases and J shed 3 bases, with 28 bases lying between them. The CDR3 spans 18 residues. The CDR3 DNA is TGTGCTAGTGCTTTCAACCTGGCCGGGAGCCAAGGGATCTACGAGCAGTACTTC. As protein: CASAFNLAGSQGIYEQYF.

V gene TRBV6-4 combines with J gene TRBJ1-2; TRBD1 matches 8 bases. The CDR3 runs 13 residues. CDR1 and CDR2 from the germline V gene are MRHNA and SNTAGT. The junction had 4 bases not matched to a gene; V was cut back by 6 bases and J by 4 bases. CDR3 in DNA: TGTGCCAGCAGGGACACAGGGGGCTATGGCTACACCTTC. Amino acids: CASRDTGGYGYTF.

The chain carries TRBV20-1 and TRBJ2-7, with D uncertain. This CDR3 has 11 residues. The germline V gene has CDR1 DFQATT and CDR2 SNEGSKA (reference sequence). Trimming removed 3 bases at V and 4 bases at J, with 7 bases between. The CDR3 reads CSARADYEQYF. In DNA form, the CDR3 reads TGCAGTGCTAGGGCCGATTACGAGCAGTACTTC.

The V call is TRBV18, the J call TRBJ2-5; 11 bases fit TRBD2. The V gene's germline CDR1 is KGHSH and CDR2 LQKENI. The V gene end was trimmed by 3 bases and the J gene end by 4 bases; junction bases not matched to a gene: 1. The CDR3 runs 14 residues. The CDR3 sequence: CASSPLAGGETQYF. As DNA, the CDR3 is TGTGCCAGCTCACCTCTAGCGGGAGGAGAGACCCAGTACTTC.